This T cell receptor (beta chain) stems from a study of Ad26.COV2.S vaccination and SARS-CoV-2 variants. Treatment meaning: some 20 received Ad26.COV2.S at low or high dose, single or two shots; roughly five received placebo; per-sample allocation not given. After the first vaccine or placebo injection, samples were drawn on day 63. This CDR3 has 15 residues. Germline V gene lookup returns CDR1 SGHRS and CDR2 YFSETQ. V was pared by 2 bases and J by 2 bases, with 4 bases of the junction left unmatched. Method: immunoSEQ multiplex PCR; TCRdb's copy keeps in-frame clones and lacks some. The sample lists about 680,000 clones; 80% to 90% were seen once.

The genes are TRBV5-1 and TRBJ1-3; 7 nucleotides agree with TRBD1. The source is a person aged 18 to 59 who received the Ad26.COV2.S COVID-19 vaccine or a placebo. The specimen comprised peripheral blood, sampled in a trial of Ad26.COV2.S vaccine versus placebo. CDR3 protein: CASSLDRAPGNTIYF. The CDR3 DNA reads TGCGCCAGCAGCTTAGACAGGGCCCCTGGAAACACCATATATTTT.